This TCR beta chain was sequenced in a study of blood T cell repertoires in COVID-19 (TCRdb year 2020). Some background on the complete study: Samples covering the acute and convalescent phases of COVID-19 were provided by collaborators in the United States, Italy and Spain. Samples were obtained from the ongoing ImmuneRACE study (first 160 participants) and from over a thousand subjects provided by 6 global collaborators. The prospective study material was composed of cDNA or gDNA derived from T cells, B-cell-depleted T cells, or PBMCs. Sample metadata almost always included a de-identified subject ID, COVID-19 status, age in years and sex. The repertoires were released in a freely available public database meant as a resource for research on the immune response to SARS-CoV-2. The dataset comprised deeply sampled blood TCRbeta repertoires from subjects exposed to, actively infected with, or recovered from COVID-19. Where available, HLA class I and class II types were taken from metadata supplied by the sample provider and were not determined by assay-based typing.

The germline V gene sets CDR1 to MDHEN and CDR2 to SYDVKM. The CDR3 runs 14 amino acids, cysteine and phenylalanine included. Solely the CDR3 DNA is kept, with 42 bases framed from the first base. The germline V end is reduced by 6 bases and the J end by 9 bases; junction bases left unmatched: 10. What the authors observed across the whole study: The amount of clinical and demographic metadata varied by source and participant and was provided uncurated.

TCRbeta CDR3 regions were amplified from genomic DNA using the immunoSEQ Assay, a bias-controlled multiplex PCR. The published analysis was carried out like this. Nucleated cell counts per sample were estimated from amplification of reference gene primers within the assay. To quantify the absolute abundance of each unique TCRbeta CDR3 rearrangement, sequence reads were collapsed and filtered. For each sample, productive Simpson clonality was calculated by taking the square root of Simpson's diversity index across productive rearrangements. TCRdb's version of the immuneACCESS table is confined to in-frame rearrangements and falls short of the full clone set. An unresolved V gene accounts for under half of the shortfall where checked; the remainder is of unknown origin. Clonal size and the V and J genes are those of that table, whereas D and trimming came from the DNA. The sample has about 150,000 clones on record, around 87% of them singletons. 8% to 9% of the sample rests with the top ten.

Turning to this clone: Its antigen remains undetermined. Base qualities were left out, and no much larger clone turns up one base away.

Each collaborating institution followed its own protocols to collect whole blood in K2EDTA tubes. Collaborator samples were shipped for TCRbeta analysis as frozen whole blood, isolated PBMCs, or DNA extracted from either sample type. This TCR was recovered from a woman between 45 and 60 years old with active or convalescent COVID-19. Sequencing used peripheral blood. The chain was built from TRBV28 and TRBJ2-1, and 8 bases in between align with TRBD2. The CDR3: CASRPFSRGVEQFF. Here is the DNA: TGTGCCAGCAGGCCCTTCTCGCGGGGGGTTGAGCAGTTCTTC.